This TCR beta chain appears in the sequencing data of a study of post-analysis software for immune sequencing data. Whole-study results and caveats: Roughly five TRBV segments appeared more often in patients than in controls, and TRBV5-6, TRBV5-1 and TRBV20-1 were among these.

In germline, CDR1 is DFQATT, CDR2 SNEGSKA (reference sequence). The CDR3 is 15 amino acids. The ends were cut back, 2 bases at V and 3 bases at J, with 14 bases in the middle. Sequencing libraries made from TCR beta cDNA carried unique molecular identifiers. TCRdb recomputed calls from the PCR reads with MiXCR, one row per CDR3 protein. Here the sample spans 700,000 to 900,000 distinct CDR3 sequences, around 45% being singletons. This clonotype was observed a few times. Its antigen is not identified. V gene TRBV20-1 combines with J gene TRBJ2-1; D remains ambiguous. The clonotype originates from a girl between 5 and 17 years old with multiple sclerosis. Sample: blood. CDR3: CSARSATRLYNEQFF. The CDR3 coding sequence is TGCAGTGCTAGATCGGCTACTCGGCTCTACAATGAGCAGTTCTTC.